This T cell receptor (beta chain) was sequenced for a study of shared clonotypes between healthy human individuals. Study summary: Sampling drew on donors who were a couple of women and a few men aged 18 to 49.

Sequencing used immunoSEQ multiplex PCR; TCRdb keeps in-frame clones, though not all of them. The table records over 2 million clones, approximately 94% of them present only once. As concerns this clone: Other nucleotide sequences from this sample produce the same CDR3.

This CDR3 is 14 amino acids long. Germline V gene data show CDR1 as SGDLS and CDR2 as YYNGEE. V shed 0 bases and J 5 bases; nucleotides not matched to a gene: 5. Naive CD8 populations comprised CD45RO-negative cells positively selected for CCR7, excluding terminally differentiated effector memory CD45RA+ cells. Material for sequencing was naive CD8+ T cells sorted from blood. The rearrangement joins TRBV9 to TRBJ2-7; 7 bases align to TRBD2. This receptor was obtained from a man younger than 35 in good health. The chain's CDR3 is CASSVGAGAHEQYF. Written as DNA, the CDR3 is TGTGCCAGCAGCGTAGGGGCGGGAGCCCACGAGCAGTACTTC.